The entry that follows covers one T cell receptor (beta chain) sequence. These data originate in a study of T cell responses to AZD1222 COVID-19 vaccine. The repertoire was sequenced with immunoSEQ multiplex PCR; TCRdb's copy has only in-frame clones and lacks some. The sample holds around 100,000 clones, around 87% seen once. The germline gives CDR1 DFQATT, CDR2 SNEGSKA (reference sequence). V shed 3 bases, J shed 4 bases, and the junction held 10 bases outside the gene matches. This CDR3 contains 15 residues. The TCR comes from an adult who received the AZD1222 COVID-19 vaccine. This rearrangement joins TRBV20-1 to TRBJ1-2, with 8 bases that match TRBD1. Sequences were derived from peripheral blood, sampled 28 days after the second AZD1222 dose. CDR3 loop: CSASIVDRGGYGYTF. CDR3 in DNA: TGCAGTGCTAGTATTGTAGACAGGGGAGGCTATGGCTACACCTTC.